This is a list of T cell receptor beta chains from one sample in a study of blood T cell repertoires in COVID-19. Method: immunoSEQ multiplex PCR; TCRdb's copy keeps in-frame clones and lacks some. Of around 250,000 clones in the sample, approximately 88% were seen once. Sequencing input: PBMCs or T cells enriched from blood (not recorded which). The receptor source for this set is a woman aged 40 to 55 who had been exposed to COVID-19. The CDR3 runs from the conserved cysteine through the conserved F or W. A D gene is named only where the DNA matches it firmly. Size tells how often a clone was seen (once, few, many) or the class of an expanded clone, and some rows leave it out.

clone_size,v_call,d_call,j_call,cdr3_aa,cdr3_nt
NA,TRBV6-5,NA,TRBJ1-5,CASRSAGNQPQHF,TGTGCCAGCCGTTCGGCAGGGAACCAGCCCCAGCATTTT
NA,TRBV15,TRBD2,TRBJ2-1,CATSRDYPSGASNEQFF,TGTGCCACCAGCAGAGATTACCCTAGCGGGGCATCGAATGAGCAGTTCTTC
once,TRBV5-1,TRBD1,TRBJ2-7,CASSTGQGYEQYF,TGCGCCAGCAGCACGGGACAGGGATACGAGCAGTACTTC
few,TRBV10-1,TRBD1,TRBJ1-5,CASPSPAGQGRTEAPNQPQHF,TGCGCCAGCCCAAGCCCGGCAGGACAGGGGAGAACGGAAGCCCCCAATCAGCCCCAGCATTTT
NA,TRBV6-2/TRBV6-3,NA,TRBJ2-7,CASSYDGLSYEQYF,TGTGCCAGCAGTTACGACGGACTTTCCTACGAGCAGTACTTC
NA,TRBV6-2/TRBV6-3,NA,TRBJ1-5,CASSTTGGGNQPQHF,TGTGCCAGCAGTACCACCGGGGGGGGGAATCAGCCCCAGCATTTT
NA,TRBV18,TRBD1,TRBJ1-5,CASSPQPGQGMLSNQPQHF,TGTGCCAGCTCACCACAGCCTGGACAGGGGATGTTGAGCAATCAGCCCCAGCATTTT
NA,TRBV28,TRBD1,TRBJ1-6,CASSPLTGQGGSPLHF,TGTGCCAGCAGTCCACTCACCGGACAGGGGGGTTCACCCCTCCACTTT
NA,TRBV7-8,TRBD2,TRBJ2-1,CASSLGRLLAAEQFF,TGTGCCAGCAGCCTCGGGCGATTACTAGCGGCTGAGCAGTTCTTC
NA,TRBV13,TRBD2,TRBJ2-3,CASSPGLAGTDTQYF,TGTGCCAGCAGCCCGGGACTAGCGGGGACAGATACGCAGTATTTT
NA,TRBV7-2,NA,TRBJ2-7,CASRRTGSYEQYF,TGTGCCAGCAGGAGAACAGGGTCCTACGAGCAGTACTTC
NA,TRBV24-1,TRBD2,TRBJ2-1,CATSDIERGPYNEQFF,TGTGCCACCAGTGATATAGAGCGGGGTCCCTACAATGAGCAGTTCTTC
NA,TRBV5-1,NA,TRBJ2-2,CASSLGGNTGELFF,TGCGCCAGCAGCTTGGGAGGGAACACCGGGGAGCTGTTTTTT
NA,TRBV12-5,TRBD1,TRBJ1-5,CASGAGQVGSNQPQHF,TGTGCTAGTGGTGCGGGACAGGTCGGGAGCAATCAGCCCCAGCATTTT
once,TRBV9,TRBD1,TRBJ1-2,CASSAGTGGEINYGYTF,TGTGCCAGCAGCGCCGGGACAGGGGGCGAGATTAACTATGGCTACACCTTC
NA,TRBV9,NA,TRBJ1-6,CASSETDSSYNSPLHF,TGTGCCAGCAGCGAGACGGACAGCTCCTATAATTCACCCCTCCACTTT
NA,TRBV7-2,NA,TRBJ2-7,CASSLPGGVYEQYF,TGTGCCAGCAGCTTACCGGGGGGCGTGTACGAGCAGTACTTC
NA,TRBV3-1/TRBV3-2,TRBD1,TRBJ1-4,CASSRGQGFYEKLFF,TGTGCCAGCAGCAGGGGACAGGGTTTTTATGAAAAACTGTTTTTT
NA,TRBV4-2,NA,TRBJ2-2,CASGSENTGELFF,TGTGCCAGCGGGAGCGAGAACACCGGGGAGCTGTTTTTT
NA,TRBV2,TRBD1,TRBJ1-3,CASNQRTGPHSGNTIYF,TGTGCCAGCAACCAAAGGACAGGGCCCCACTCTGGAAACACCATATATTTT
NA,TRBV7-2,NA,TRBJ1-5,CASSPPAGGNQPQHF,TGTGCCAGCAGCCCCCCAGCAGGGGGCAATCAGCCCCAGCATTTT
NA,TRBV12-3/TRBV12-4,TRBD1,TRBJ1-1,CASSTGTGISAFF,TGTGCCAGCAGCACCGGGACAGGGATTTCGGCTTTCTTT
NA,TRBV18,TRBD1,TRBJ1-2,CASSPGQGSTF,TGTGCCAGCTCACCCGGACAGGGCAGCACCTTC
NA,TRBV13,NA,TRBJ2-3,CASSLWEADTQYF,TGTGCCAGCAGCTTATGGGAGGCAGATACGCAGTATTTT
NA,TRBV28,NA,TRBJ1-5,CASSSRQTWNQPQHF,TGTGCCAGCAGTTCACGACAGACGTGGAATCAGCCCCAGCATTTT
NA,TRBV5-1,TRBD2,TRBJ2-3,CASSLGAGLTDTQYF,TGCGCCAGCAGCTTAGGAGCGGGGCTGACAGATACGCAGTATTTT
NA,TRBV19,NA,TRBJ2-1,CASSIGRGQGNEQFF,TGTGCCAGTAGTATTGGACGTGGGCAGGGTAATGAGCAGTTCTTC
NA,TRBV6-5,NA,TRBJ2-6,CASSYSAGSGANVLTF,TGTGCCAGCAGTTACTCAGCGGGCTCTGGGGCCAACGTCCTGACTTTC
NA,TRBV4-3,NA,TRBJ1-1,CASTFHLGGRDTEAFF,TGCGCCAGCACCTTTCACTTGGGGGGGCGTGACACTGAAGCTTTCTTT
NA,TRBV20-1,NA,TRBJ1-2,CSASRPGGTHYGYTF,TGCAGTGCTAGTCGCCCCGGGGGGACCCACTATGGCTACACCTTC
NA,TRBV5-6,TRBD2,TRBJ2-7,CASSLVLAGPPSEQYF,TGTGCCAGCAGCTTGGTTCTAGCGGGCCCGCCCAGCGAGCAGTACTTC
NA,TRBV3-1/TRBV3-2,NA,TRBJ2-3,CASSQDFGGLSDTQYF,TGTGCCAGCAGCCAAGATTTCGGGGGATTATCAGATACGCAGTATTTT
NA,TRBV6-2/TRBV6-3,TRBD1,TRBJ1-5,CASSYGNRGRNQPQHF,TGTGCCAGCAGTTACGGCAACAGGGGTCGGAATCAGCCCCAGCATTTT
NA,TRBV4-3,NA,TRBJ1-6,CASSPGRVANSPLHF,TGCGCCAGCAGCCCGGGGAGGGTTGCGAATTCACCCCTCCACTTT
NA,TRBV6-1,NA,TRBJ2-1,CASSENSRRNTNEQFF,TGTGCCAGCAGTGAAAACAGTAGACGAAATACCAATGAGCAGTTCTTC
once,TRBV4-1,NA,TRBJ1-1,CASSQVGDTEAFF,TGCGCCAGCAGCCAAGTAGGAGACACTGAAGCTTTCTTT
NA,TRBV18,NA,TRBJ1-2,CASSNKGTVNYGYTF,TGTGCCAGCTCAAACAAAGGCACAGTGAACTATGGCTACACCTTC
NA,TRBV6-2/TRBV6-3,NA,TRBJ1-2,CASSYSVRGGGYTF,TGTGCCAGCAGTTACTCGGTTCGGGGTGGCGGCTACACCTTC
few,TRBV6-2/TRBV6-3,NA,TRBJ1-2,CASSRLQGLVWANYGYTF,TGTGCCAGCAGCCGCCTACAGGGATTGGTGTGGGCTAACTATGGCTACACCTTC
NA,TRBV7-9,NA,TRBJ1-5,CASSLMQGNQPQHF,TGTGCCAGCAGCTTAATGCAGGGTAATCAGCCCCAGCATTTT
NA,TRBV6-5,NA,TRBJ1-1,CASSYPQNEAFF,TGTGCCAGCAGTTACCCCCAGAACGAAGCTTTCTTT
NA,TRBV27,NA,TRBJ2-1,CASSPIGAVRNEQFF,TGTGCCAGCTCCCCTATCGGAGCGGTCAGGAATGAGCAGTTCTTC
NA,TRBV6-2/TRBV6-3,NA,TRBJ2-7,CASSYSDSSYEQYF,TGTGCCAGCAGTTACTCGGACAGCTCCTACGAGCAGTACTTC